This entry features one T cell receptor beta chain sequence. The CDR3 runs 14 residues. Germline trimming cut 4 bases from V and 8 bases from J; bases unmatched to any gene: 4. Germline CDR1 and CDR2: KGHSH and LQKENI. The sample comes from a study of control samples from healthy donors and cancer patients. Clones were sequenced by immunoSEQ multiplex PCR, and TCRdb holds only the in-frame ones, with some missing. The table lists 130,000 to 150,000 clones, roughly 92% of them singletons, with about 10% in the top ten. Input material: blood. The source is a man under 40 in good health. The chain couples TRBV18 to TRBJ1-4, with 10 bases that match TRBD1. CDR3 sequence: CASSRDRGEEKLFF. DNA for the CDR3: TGTGCCAGCTCACGGGACAGGGGTGAGGAAAAACTGTTTTTT.